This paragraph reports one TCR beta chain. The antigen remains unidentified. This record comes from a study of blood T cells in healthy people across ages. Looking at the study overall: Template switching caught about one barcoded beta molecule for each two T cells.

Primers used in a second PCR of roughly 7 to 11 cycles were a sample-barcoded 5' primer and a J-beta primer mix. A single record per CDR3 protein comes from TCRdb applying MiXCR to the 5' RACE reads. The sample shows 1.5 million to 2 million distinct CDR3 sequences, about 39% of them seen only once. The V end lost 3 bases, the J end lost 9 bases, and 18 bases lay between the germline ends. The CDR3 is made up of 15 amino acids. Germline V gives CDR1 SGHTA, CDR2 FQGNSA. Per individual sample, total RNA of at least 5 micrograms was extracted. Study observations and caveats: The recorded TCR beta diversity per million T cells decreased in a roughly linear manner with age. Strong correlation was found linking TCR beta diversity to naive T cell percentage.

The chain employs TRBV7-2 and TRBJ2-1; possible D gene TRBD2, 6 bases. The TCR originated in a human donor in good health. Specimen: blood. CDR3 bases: TGTGCCAGCAGCTTGTTTAGCGGAGTGGGGGGTGAGCAGTTCTTC. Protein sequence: CASSLFSGVGGEQFF.